Each of the 24 T cell receptor beta chains below was sequenced from the same sample in a study of shared clonotypes between healthy human individuals. The data were produced by immunoSEQ multiplex PCR, yet TCRdb's version contains in-frame clones alone and is incomplete. The sample holds around 1.1 million clones; around 78% are singletons and the top ten take more than 0.55%. The sample was memory CD4+ T cells from PBMCs. As for subset: CD45RA-negative fraction. The receptors derive from a man aged 18-30 years in good health. Some clones in this sample may be carry-over from other donors' samples.

Concerning this clone itself: It may be a read error: a sequence one base away is much more abundant. CDR3 in DNA: TGCGCCAGCAGCTCGCAAGGGCCCTACGAGCAGTACTTC. Translation gives CASSSQGPYEQYF. The V call is TRBV5-1, the J call TRBJ2-7; D is undetermined. CDR3 length equals 13 residues. Trimming took off 3 bases at V and 2 bases at J, with 9 bases between the two ends. Germline assignment: CDR1 SGHRS and CDR2 YFSETQ.

The chain carries TRBV19 and TRBJ2-6, with D unresolved. CDR1 and CDR2 (germline): LNHDA, SQIVND (reference sequence). Trimming took 1 base from V and 0 from J, leaving 7 bases between them. CDR3 length equals 16 residues. The CDR3 DNA sequence: TGTGCCAGTAGTATAGGACGGAACTCTGGGGCCAACGTCCTGACTTTC. This gives the protein CASSIGRNSGANVLTF.

This CDR3 reads CAWTPEGEQFF. Here the CDR3 DNA reads TGTGCCTGGACGCCTGAGGGTGAGCAGTTCTTC. The chain uses TRBV30 and TRBJ2-1; possibly TRBD2 for D (5 bases). The germline V gene encodes CDR1 GTSNPN and CDR2 SVGIG (reference sequence). Trimming stripped 4 bases from V and 9 bases from J, with 10 bases between. This CDR3 is built from 11 residues.

In DNA, the CDR3 is TGTGCCAGCAGTCCCAACGGGGGCCCAAATCAGCCCCAGCATTTT. Its translation is CASSPNGGPNQPQHF. The J gene is TRBJ1-5, the V gene TRBV28; D is possibly TRBD1 (6 bases). The CDR3 covers 15 residues. V was shortened by 5 bases and J by 4 bases, with 15 bases between the two germline ends. CDR1 MDHEN and CDR2 SYDVKM come from the germline V gene. The full variable domain, in which reference TRBV28 and TRBJ1-5 provide the parts outside the CDR3, is DVKVTQSSRYLVKRTGEKVFLECVQDMDHENMFWYRQDPGLGLRLIYFSYDVKMKEKGDIPEGYSVSREKKERFSLILESASTNQTSMYLCASSPNGGPNQPQHFGDGTRLSIL.

The chain couples TRBV7-2 to TRBJ2-5, with 10 bases fitting TRBD2. Germline CDR1 and CDR2: SGHTA and FQGNSA. This CDR3 is built from 19 residues. V gave up 4 bases and J gave up 4 bases; unmatched junction bases: 18. CDR3 residues: CASSSPGQLAGAAGETQYF. In DNA, the CDR3 is TGTGCCAGCAGCTCACCTGGGCAGCTAGCGGGGGCGGCGGGAGAGACCCAGTACTTC.

This clone occurred a few times. The chain is built from TRBV5-6 and TRBJ1-4; D is unclear. Trimming left V 1 base short and J 8 bases short, with 12 bases between. The CDR3 consists of 14 residues. CDR1 is SGHDT, CDR2 YYEEEE, per germline. Here the CDR3 DNA reads TGTGCCAGCAGCTTGTCGTCAGTCGAGGAAAAACTGTTTTTT. It translates to CASSLSSVEEKLFF.

For this clone: This may be a read error: a much more frequent sequence differs by one nucleotide. Other DNA sequences in this sample translate to the same CDR3. This chain links TRBV7-3 with TRBJ2-3; D remains ambiguous. Trimming shortened V by 5 bases and J by 1 base, and 10 bases separated the two germline ends. This CDR3 spans 14 amino acids. The germline gives CDR1 SGHTA, CDR2 FQGTGA. The CDR3 DNA is TGTGCCAGCAGCCCCGGCACGGGCACAGATACGCAGTATTTT. Its translation: CASSPGTGTDTQYF.

V is TRBV18 and J is TRBJ2-2; 7 bases are shared with TRBD1. This CDR3 spans 15 amino acids. The V segment lost 3 bases and the J segment 1 base; nucleotides outside the gene matches: 2. Germline-derived CDR1 and CDR2 are KGHSH and LQKENI. CDR3 coding DNA: TGTGCCAGCTCACCCCAGGGGGAGAACACCGGGGAGCTGTTTTTT. Translation gives CASSPQGENTGELFF.

This sequence joins TRBV28 and TRBJ1-4; D is perhaps TRBD1 (6 bases). Trimming took 3 bases from V and 0 from J, leaving 11 bases between them. Germline V lookup: CDR1 MDHEN, CDR2 SYDVKM. This CDR3 is built from 16 residues. Here the CDR3 reads CASSFMGGPTNEKLFF. CDR3 bases: TGTGCCAGCAGTTTTATGGGGGGGCCAACTAATGAAAAACTGTTTTTT.

This clone was recorded once. The chain is built from TRBV7-9 and TRBJ2-3; tentatively, D is TRBD1 or TRBD2 (5 bases each). V lost 4 bases to trimming and J lost 0 bases, with 17 bases between them. There are 17 residues in the CDR3. Germline V gene data show CDR1 as SEHNR and CDR2 as FQNEAQ (reference sequence). The CDR3 DNA reads as TGTGCCAGCAGCTCCTTGGGGTACAGGACTAGCACAGATACGCAGTATTTT. This gives the protein CASSSLGYRTSTDTQYF.

The chain links TRBV28 to TRBJ2-7, with TRBD1 matching over 9 bases. V lost 4 bases, J lost 3 bases, and 10 bases stayed unmatched. From germline, CDR1 is MDHEN and CDR2 SYDVKM. The CDR3 length is 16 residues. The CDR3: CASSSLWGQGLYEQYF. CDR3 sequence (DNA): TGTGCCAGCAGTTCTCTTTGGGGACAGGGTCTCTACGAGCAGTACTTC. The full variable domain, its missing parts supplied by reference TRBV28 and TRBJ2-7, is DVKVTQSSRYLVKRTGEKVFLECVQDMDHENMFWYRQDPGLGLRLIYFSYDVKMKEKGDIPEGYSVSREKKERFSLILESASTNQTSMYLCASSSLWGQGLYEQYFGPGTRLTVT.

The chain couples TRBV5-1 to TRBJ1-1; D possibly corresponds to TRBD1 (5 bases). The length of the CDR3 is 13 residues. The V and J ends lost 5 bases and 1 base respectively, with 9 bases between them. The V gene's germline CDR1 is SGHRS and CDR2 YFSETQ. CDR3 coding DNA: TGCGCCAGCAGTGCAGGGCCGAACACTGAAGCTTTCTTT. It specifies CASSAGPNTEAFF.

The chain combines TRBV9 with TRBJ2-7; D not resolved. Trimming shortened V by 0 bases and J by 3 bases, and 13 bases separated the two germline ends. Germline V gene sequence: CDR1 SGDLS, CDR2 YYNGEE. The CDR3 runs 15 residues. The CDR3 coding sequence is TGTGCCAGCAGCGTAGCTGATTTGGAGATCTACGAGCAGTACTTC. It yields the protein CASSVADLEIYEQYF.

V and J are TRBV5-1 and TRBJ2-3, with 8 bases lining up with TRBD2. Germline V gives CDR1 SGHRS, CDR2 YFSETQ. Losses at the gene ends were 6 bases for V and 0 bases for J; bases not matched to a gene: 9. There are 16 residues in the CDR3. The CDR3 DNA reads TGCGCCAGCAACGACGGGGGGGCCTCTAGCACAGATACGCAGTATTTT. This encodes CASNDGGASSTDTQYF. The full variable domain, rest sourced from reference TRBV5-1 and TRBJ2-3, is KAGVTQTPRYLIKTRGQQVTLSCSPISGHRSVSWYQQTPGQGLQFLFEYFSETQRNKGNFPGRFSGRQFSNSRSEMNVSTLELGDSALYLCASNDGGASSTDTQYFGPGTRLTVL.

J is TRBJ1-2 and V is TRBV14; D gene uncertain. Germline CDR1 is SGHDN and CDR2 is FVKESK. This CDR3 has 12 residues. V was shortened by 2 bases and J by 3 bases, with 4 bases between the two germline ends. The CDR3 DNA reads as TGTGCCAGCAGCCAAATCGACTATGGCTACACCTTC. Translating it yields CASSQIDYGYTF.

The CDR3: CASSMVAGLSYEQYF. CDR3 in DNA: TGTGCCAGTAGTATGGTAGCGGGTCTCTCCTACGAGCAGTACTTC. The rearrangement joins TRBV19 to TRBJ2-7; 7 bases are shared with TRBD2. The V gene end was trimmed by 3 bases and the J gene end by 0 bases; junction bases not matched to a gene: 5. Germline V gene sequence: CDR1 LNHDA, CDR2 SQIVND (reference sequence). The CDR3 totals 15 residues.

V usage is TRBV5-1 and J usage is TRBJ2-7, with unresolved D. The CDR3 is made up of 13 amino acids. V was trimmed by 0 bases and J by 2 bases, leaving 6 bases between them. Per germline, CDR1 SGHRS and CDR2 YFSETQ. The CDR3 sequence is CASSLDSAYEQYF. The CDR3 DNA follows: TGCGCCAGCAGCTTGGACAGTGCCTACGAGCAGTACTTC.

The chain employs TRBV7-3 and TRBJ1-6; D may be TRBD1 (5 bases). The CDR3 length is 14 residues. Germline CDR1 is SGHTA and CDR2 is FQGTGA. The V end lost 0 bases, the J end lost 8 bases, and 8 bases lay between the germline ends. The CDR3 here is CASSLTGTDSPLHF. CDR3 coding DNA: TGTGCCAGCAGCTTAACAGGGACGGATTCACCCCTCCACTTT.

The chain carries TRBV6-6 and TRBJ2-4; D possibly corresponds to TRBD1 (5 bases). The V gene's germline CDR1 is MNHNY and CDR2 SVGAGI (reference sequence). Trimming removed 2 bases from V and 0 bases from J, with 11 bases in between. The length of the CDR3 is 16 residues. CDR3 in amino acids: CASSYVSGLAKNIQYF. The CDR3 DNA is TGTGCCAGCAGTTACGTATCAGGGTTAGCCAAAAACATTCAGTACTTC.

Notes on this clone: A read error is possible here, since a much larger clone lies one base away. The sample contains more than one DNA sequence encoding this CDR3. The chain employs TRBV7-8 and TRBJ2-5; D unclear. The CDR3 extends over 11 amino acids. V lost 0 bases, J lost 5 bases, and 1 base lay in between. Per the germline V gene, CDR1 is SGHVS and CDR2 is FQNEAQ. CDR3 amino acids: CASSLAETQYF. The CDR3 coding sequence is TGTGCCAGCAGCTTAGCGGAGACCCAGTACTTC. The full variable domain, with the rest looked up from reference TRBV7-8 and TRBJ2-5, is GAGVSQSPRYKVAKRGQDVALRCDPISGHVSLFWYQQALGQGPEFLTYFQNEAQLDKSGLPSDRFFAERPEGSVSTLKIQRTQQEDSAVYLCASSLAETQYFGPGTRLLVL.

V is TRBV18 and J is TRBJ2-1; possible D gene TRBD1, 5 bases. Trimming shortened V by 2 bases and J by 12 bases, and 17 bases separated the two germline ends. The CDR3 is made up of 14 amino acids. The germline gives CDR1 KGHSH, CDR2 LQKENI. CDR3 DNA: TGTGCCAGCTCACCAAGCCAGGGTGAAATGGGGCAGTTCTTC. Translation gives CASSPSQGEMGQFF.

The chain carries TRBV28 and TRBJ1-2, with 10 bases that match TRBD1. This CDR3 is built from 16 residues. Germline-derived CDR1 and CDR2 are MDHEN and SYDVKM. V trimming: 7 bases; J trimming: 5 bases; junction bases outside the gene matches: 13. CDR3 protein: CASKTGGEVFRYGYTF. In DNA form, the CDR3 reads TGTGCCAGCAAGACAGGGGGCGAGGTTTTTCGGTATGGCTACACCTTC.

In this sample, this clone turned up many times. Other DNA sequences in the sample encode the same CDR3. The J gene is TRBJ1-5, the V gene TRBV7-9; TRBD1 might be the D (6 bases). CDR1 SEHNR and CDR2 FQNEAQ come from the germline V gene (reference sequence). This CDR3 spans 14 amino acids. V lost 2 bases to trimming and J lost 1 base, with 6 bases between them. CDR3 amino acids: CASSLQGSNQPQHF. In DNA form, the CDR3 reads TGTGCCAGCAGCTTACAGGGGAGCAATCAGCCCCAGCATTTT.

This chain uses TRBV29-1 with TRBJ1-3; tentative D call: TRBD1 (6 bases). The CDR3 loop spans 13 amino acids. Trimming cost V 2 bases and J 4 bases, with 9 bases left between them. Germline lookup yields CDR1 SQVTM and CDR2 ANQGSEA. The CDR3 loop is CSVETGLGNTIYF. Written as DNA, the CDR3 is TGCAGCGTTGAAACAGGGCTCGGAAACACCATATATTTT.